This T cell receptor beta chain was identified in a study of blood T cell repertoires in COVID-19. Study-level information: Sample material is recorded as cDNA or gDNA derived from T cells, B-cell-depleted T cells, or PBMCs.

Authors' methods: How many nucleated cells were present was estimated from reference gene primer amplification. Sequencing was performed with immunoSEQ multiplex PCR; in TCRdb, only in-frame clones are kept and a portion is missing. The D gene and trimming were derived from the DNA, and the V and J assignments and clone size from that table. The repertoire holds tens of thousands of clones, with 83% as singletons. This CDR3 contains 14 residues. CDR1 SGDLS and CDR2 YYNGEE come from the germline V gene. Trimming left V 0 bases short and J 6 bases short, with 7 bases between. The source is a man in his 70s with acute or convalescent COVID-19. The rearrangement links TRBV9 to TRBJ1-6; the D is unclear. The sequenced sample consisted of peripheral blood. CDR3 bases: TGTGCCAGCAGCGTAGGGGAGGCTAATTCACCCCTCCACTTT. Protein product: CASSVGEANSPLHF.